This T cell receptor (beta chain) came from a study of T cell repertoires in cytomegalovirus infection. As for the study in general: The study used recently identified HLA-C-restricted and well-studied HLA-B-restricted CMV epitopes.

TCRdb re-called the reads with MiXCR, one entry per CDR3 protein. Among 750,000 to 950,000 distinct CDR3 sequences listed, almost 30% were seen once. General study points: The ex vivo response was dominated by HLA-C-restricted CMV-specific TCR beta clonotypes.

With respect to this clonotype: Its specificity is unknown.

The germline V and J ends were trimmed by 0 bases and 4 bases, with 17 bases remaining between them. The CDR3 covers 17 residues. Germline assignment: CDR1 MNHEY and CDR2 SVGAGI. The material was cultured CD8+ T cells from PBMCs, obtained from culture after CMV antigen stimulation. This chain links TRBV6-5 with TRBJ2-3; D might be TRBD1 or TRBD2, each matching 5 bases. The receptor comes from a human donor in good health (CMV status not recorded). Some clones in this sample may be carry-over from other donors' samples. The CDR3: CASSYSLRGLGADTQYF. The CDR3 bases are TGTGCCAGCAGTTACTCTTTGCGAGGGTTGGGGGCAGATACGCAGTATTTT.